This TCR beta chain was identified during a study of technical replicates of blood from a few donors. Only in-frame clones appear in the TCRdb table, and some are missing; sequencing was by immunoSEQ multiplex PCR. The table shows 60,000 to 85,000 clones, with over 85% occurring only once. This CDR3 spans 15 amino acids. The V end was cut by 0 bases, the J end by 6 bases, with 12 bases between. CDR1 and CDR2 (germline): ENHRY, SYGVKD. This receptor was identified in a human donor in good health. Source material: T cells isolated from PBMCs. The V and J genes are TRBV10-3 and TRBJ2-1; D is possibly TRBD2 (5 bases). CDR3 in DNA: TGTGCCATCAGTGAGTCAAGCTCTGGGAGCAATGAGCAGTTCTTC. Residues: CAISESSSGSNEQFF.